This T cell receptor beta chain was identified in a study of monozygotic twins with inflammatory bowel disease. In germline, CDR1 is SGHAT, CDR2 FQDESV (reference sequence). There are 18 residues in the CDR3. After re-calling the 5' RACE reads, TCRdb lists one entry per CDR3 protein, DNA absent. Recorded here are under 150,000 distinct CDR3 sequences; the top ten clones represent roughly 2.5%. Someone took an approximately 2.4 ml blood sample from each of the donors. The sequence was obtained from a human donor with ulcerative colitis or Crohn's disease, or a healthy co-twin of an affected twin (not recorded which). The chain carries TRBV11-1 and TRBJ1-2; TCRdb returns TRBD1, unconfirmable since there is no DNA. The sequenced sample consisted of blood. The CDR3 sequence is CASSQAPGQGTRGYGYTF.